What follows are 31 T cell receptor beta chains derived from one specimen sequenced in a study of T cell changes during pregnancy in multiple sclerosis. TCRdb's copy holds only in-frame clones and misses some; the assay was immunoSEQ multiplex PCR. The data contain just under 45,000 clones, roughly 95% of them singletons. The material sequenced was peripheral blood, taken in the second trimester of pregnancy. The receptors were sampled from a female donor with multiple sclerosis, enrolled in a pregnancy study.

The rearrangement uses TRBV9 and TRBJ1-2; TRBD1 might be the D (5 bases). V dropped 0 bases and J dropped 0 bases, with 12 bases sitting between them. The CDR3 is 16 amino acids. The germline CDR1 and CDR2 sequences are SGDLS and YYNGEE. In nucleotides, the CDR3 is TGTGCCAGCAGCGTAGTACGGACAAACACTAACTATGGCTACACCTTC. Residues: CASSVVRTNTNYGYTF.

V and J are TRBV4-1 and TRBJ1-5; a weak D match, TRBD1 (5 bases). From germline, CDR1 is MGHRA and CDR2 YSYEKL. The CDR3 spans 19 residues. The V gene lost 1 base and the J gene lost 3 bases, with 22 bases spanning the gap. CDR3 nucleotide sequence: TGCGCCAGCAGCCAAGGAAGGATTCTGGCAGGGAAGGACAATCAGCCCCAGCATTTT. Translating it yields CASSQGRILAGKDNQPQHF.

This clone was detected only a few times. This chain uses TRBV5-1 with TRBJ2-2; 7 nucleotides line up with TRBD1. The CDR3 sequence is 12 residues long. Trimming at V came to 3 bases and at J to 11 bases, leaving 4 bases not matched to a gene. Per germline, CDR1 SGHRS and CDR2 YFSETQ. The CDR3 bases are TGCGCCAGCAGCTCACAGGGGACAGAGCTGTTTTTT. Translation gives CASSSQGTELFF.

This chain uses TRBV7-2 with TRBJ2-7; TRBD1 might be the D (6 bases). V was pared by 4 bases and J by 3 bases, with 10 bases between. Germline V gene data show CDR1 as SGHTA and CDR2 as FQGNSA. The CDR3 has 13 residues. CDR3: CASSSGQRYEQYF. CDR3 coding DNA: TGTGCCAGCAGCTCTGGACAGCGCTACGAGCAGTACTTC.

This clone was seen once. The chain couples TRBV27 to TRBJ2-1; 9 nucleotides match TRBD2. Losses at the gene ends were 6 bases for V and 4 bases for J; bases not matched to a gene: 10. CDR1 is MNHEY and CDR2 is SMNVEV in the germline V gene (reference sequence). CDR3 length equals 16 residues. CDR3 loop: CASRPSGLARYNEQFF. DNA of the CDR3: TGTGCCAGCAGGCCTTCCGGACTAGCGAGGTACAATGAGCAGTTCTTC.

The genes are TRBV5-4 and TRBJ1-2, with 7 bases lining up with TRBD1. There are 16 residues in the CDR3. The germline V gene has CDR1 SGHNT and CDR2 YYREEE (reference sequence). The trim removed 3 bases at V and 5 bases at J, leaving 13 bases unmatched. The CDR3 coding sequence is TGTGCCAGCAGCTCTACAGGGGCCGGATCGGCATATGGCTACACCTTC. It specifies CASSSTGAGSAYGYTF.

The J gene is TRBJ2-1, the V gene TRBV29-1, with 14 bases identical to TRBD2. CDR1 SQVTM and CDR2 ANQGSEA come from the germline V gene. The J segment lost 10 bases and the V segment lost 7 bases, leaving 6 bases of the junction unmatched. This CDR3 is 13 amino acids long. Here the CDR3 reads CSARTSGRNEQFF. CDR3 in DNA: TGCAGCGCGCGGACTAGCGGGAGGAACGAGCAGTTCTTC.

The chain has TRBV7-8 and TRBJ2-7; TRBD1 might be the D (5 bases). Germline V CDR1 and CDR2: SGHVS, FQNEAQ. This CDR3 has 15 amino acids. V lost 1 base and J 2 bases, leaving 12 bases between the germline ends. This CDR3 reads CASSLDSTGAYEQYF. In DNA, the CDR3 is TGTGCCAGCAGCTTAGACAGTACAGGAGCCTACGAGCAGTACTTC. The full variable domain, completed using reference TRBV7-8 and TRBJ2-7, is GAGVSQSPRYKVAKRGQDVALRCDPISGHVSLFWYQQALGQGPEFLTYFQNEAQLDKSGLPSDRFFAERPEGSVSTLKIQRTQQEDSAVYLCASSLDSTGAYEQYFGPGTRLTVT.

The CDR3 nucleotides are TGTGCCAGCAGCCACGGGACACAAACCTACGAGCAGTACTTC. Encoded protein: CASSHGTQTYEQYF. V gene TRBV7-2 combines with J gene TRBJ2-7; D possibly corresponds to TRBD1 (6 bases). This CDR3 has 14 amino acids. V lost 5 bases, J lost 2 bases, and 13 bases lay in between. CDR1 and CDR2 from the germline V gene are SGHTA and FQGNSA.

The CDR3 here is CAWSEGGATMNTEAFF. The CDR3 nucleotides are TGTGCCTGGAGTGAGGGGGGGGCTACTATGAACACTGAAGCTTTCTTT. The rearrangement uses TRBV30 and TRBJ1-1; tentative D call: TRBD1 (6 bases). The V gene lost 1 base and the J gene lost 0 bases, with 15 bases spanning the gap. Germline CDR1 GTSNPN, CDR2 SVGIG (reference sequence). The CDR3 is 16 amino acids.

The chain joins TRBV7-9 to TRBJ2-1; weak D call: TRBD2 (5 bases). V dropped 3 bases and J dropped 3 bases, with 12 bases sitting between them. Germline V gene data show CDR1 as SEHNR and CDR2 as FQNEAQ (reference sequence). The CDR3 length is 15 residues. DNA of the CDR3: TGTGCCAGCAGCTTGGGGAGTTTGGGCTACAATGAGCAGTTCTTC. Encoded protein: CASSLGSLGYNEQFF.

The DNA of the CDR3 is TGCGCCAGCAGCCTTTTAGCGGGCACAGATACGCAGTATTTT. It yields the protein CASSLLAGTDTQYF. The genes are TRBV4-1 and TRBJ2-3; maybe TRBD2 (6 bases). Germline-derived CDR1 and CDR2 are MGHRA and YSYEKL. V was shortened by 4 bases and J by 1 base, with 9 bases between the two germline ends. This CDR3 spans 14 amino acids.

The V gene is TRBV19, the J gene TRBJ2-5, with D perhaps matching TRBD2 (6 bases). Trimming took 6 bases from V and 1 from J, leaving 12 bases between them. Germline V gene lookup returns CDR1 LNHDA and CDR2 SQIVND (reference sequence). CDR3 size: 14 residues. CDR3 in amino acids: CASSFRTTQETQYF. The CDR3 DNA is TGTGCCAGTAGCTTTAGGACTACCCAAGAGACCCAGTACTTC. The complete variable domain, with remaining parts taken from reference TRBV19 and TRBJ2-5, reads DGGITQSPKYLFRKEGQNVTLSCEQNLNHDAMYWYRQDPGQGLRLIYYSQIVNDFQKGDIAEGYSVSREKKESFPLTVTSAQKNPTAFYLCASSFRTTQETQYFGPGTRLLVL.

The V and J genes are TRBV7-8 and TRBJ1-5; 8 positions agree with TRBD1. Looked up from germline, CDR1 is SGHVS and CDR2 is FQNEAQ. The CDR3 runs to 16 residues. Trimming took 3 bases from V and 7 from J; bases not matched to a gene: 11. The CDR3 nucleotides are TGTGCCAGCAGCTTGTTTTTGGGACAGGTCTTGCAGCCCCAGCATTTT. Its protein is CASSLFLGQVLQPQHF.

J is TRBJ1-6 and V is TRBV6-1; D is perhaps TRBD1 (6 bases). The CDR3 runs to 16 residues. CDR1 is MNHNS, CDR2 SASEGT, per germline. The V end lost 0 bases, the J end lost 5 bases, and 11 bases lay between the germline ends. The CDR3 nucleotides read TGTGCCAGCAGTGAAGCAAGAGGACAGCATAATTCACCCCTCCACTTT. Its translation: CASSEARGQHNSPLHF.

CDR3 protein: CASSPETGGLTYEQYF. CDR3 in DNA: TGCGCCAGCAGCCCAGAAACAGGGGGCTTGACCTACGAGCAGTACTTC. The rearrangement links TRBV5-1 to TRBJ2-7; 9 bases line up with TRBD1. The J segment lost 2 bases and the V segment lost 4 bases, leaving 10 bases of the junction unmatched. In germline, CDR1 is SGHRS, CDR2 YFSETQ. CDR3 length: 16 residues.

V is TRBV19 and J is TRBJ1-1, with TRBD1 as a possible D gene (5 bases). Deletions cut 8 bases from V and 1 base from J, with 11 bases between. The CDR3 is 13 amino acids. Germline CDR1 reads LNHDA; CDR2 reads SQIVND (reference sequence). CDR3 in DNA: TGTGCCAGTGGCTACAGGACGAACACTGAAGCTTTCTTT. Residues: CASGYRTNTEAFF.

The gene calls are TRBV27 and TRBJ2-1, with 7 bases lining up with TRBD2. CDR3 length equals 16 residues. V lost 4 bases and J lost 5; bases outside the gene matches: 11. Germline CDR1 is MNHEY and CDR2 is SMNVEV (reference sequence). CDR3 sequence (DNA): TGTGCCAGCAGTTGGGAGGGTGCAGGGAGAAACAATGAGCAGTTCTTC. It codes for CASSWEGAGRNNEQFF.

This clone has only one observation. CDR3 sequence reads: CASSLTPGQGSTEAFF. CDR3 nucleotide sequence: TGCGCCAGCAGCTTGACCCCGGGACAGGGGAGCACTGAAGCTTTCTTT. This chain joins TRBV5-1 and TRBJ1-1; 10 positions agree with TRBD1. Trimming at V came to 1 base and at J to 4 bases, leaving 7 bases not matched to a gene. The germline CDR1 and CDR2 sequences are SGHRS and YFSETQ. The CDR3 loop spans 16 amino acids. The full variable domain, rest sourced from reference TRBV5-1 and TRBJ1-1, is KAGVTQTPRYLIKTRGQQVTLSCSPISGHRSVSWYQQTPGQGLQFLFEYFSETQRNKGNFPGRFSGRQFSNSRSEMNVSTLELGDSALYLCASSLTPGQGSTEAFFGQGTRLTVV.

The chain couples TRBV9 to TRBJ2-3; D is perhaps TRBD2 (5 bases). This CDR3 is built from 16 residues. Per the germline V gene, CDR1 is SGDLS and CDR2 is YYNGEE. The V end lost 3 bases, the J end lost 0 bases, and 14 bases lay between the germline ends. The CDR3 DNA is TGTGCCAGCAGCGCCGAGGGCGGGTCCAGCACAGATACGCAGTATTTT. Its protein product is CASSAEGGSSTDTQYF.

The rearrangement joins TRBV16 to TRBJ2-1, with 12 bases lining up with TRBD2. V was clipped by 2 bases and J by 6 bases; unmatched bases: 14. This CDR3 contains 19 residues. Germline loops: CDR1 KGHSY, CDR2 FQNENV. CDR3 nucleotides: TGTGCCAGCAGCCAACCGGTGGCTAGCGGGAGGGCCTCCCTCAATGAGCAGTTCTTC. Translated: CASSQPVASGRASLNEQFF. The full variable domain, completed using reference TRBV16 and TRBJ2-1, is GEEVAQTPKHLVRGEGQKAKLYCAPIKGHSYVFWYQQVLKNEFKFLISFQNENVFDETGMPKERFSAKCLPNSPCSLEIQATKLEDSAVYFCASSQPVASGRASLNEQFFGPGTRLTVL.

The rearrangement joins TRBV5-5 to TRBJ1-2; TRBD1 might be the D (6 bases). Trimming removed 2 bases from V and 3 bases from J, with 14 bases in between. This CDR3 has 15 residues. CDR1 SGHKS and CDR2 YYEKEE come from the germline V gene (reference sequence). The CDR3 region has the DNA TGTGCCAGCAGCTTCAGGGGTCCCGCGGACTATGGCTACACCTTC. Its protein is CASSFRGPADYGYTF.

The rearrangement uses TRBV21-1 and TRBJ2-1; the D segment call TRBD2 is taken from the table without a DNA check. TRBV21-1 is shown as a pseudogene. The length of the CDR3 is 19 residues. DNA for the CDR3: TGTGCCAGCAGCAATAATCGACTAGCGGGAAACCTCCCCTACAATGAGCAGTTCTTC. It translates to CASSNNRLAGNLPYNEQFF.

J is TRBJ1-2 and V is TRBV2; 7 bases are a match to TRBD1. The CDR3 length is 14 residues. Unmatched junction bases numbered 8, after V lost 4 bases and J lost 6 bases. Germline CDR1 SNHLY, CDR2 FYNNEI. CDR3 amino acids: CASSGGGRGNGYTF. The DNA of the CDR3 is TGTGCCAGCAGTGGAGGGGGCAGGGGGAATGGCTACACCTTC.

The rearrangement links TRBV9 to TRBJ2-2, with 8 bases lining up with TRBD1. The V gene's germline CDR1 is SGDLS and CDR2 YYNGEE. The CDR3 covers 16 residues. V was pared by 2 bases and J by 4 bases, with 7 bases of the junction left unmatched. CDR3 coding DNA: TGTGCCAGCAGCGTTCAGGGACAGGTGGTCACCGGGGAGCTGTTTTTT. Translating gives CASSVQGQVVTGELFF.

The V gene is TRBV23-1, the J gene TRBJ1-1; TRBD1 is a possible D gene (5 bases). TRBV23-1 has ORF status, its function being uncertain. V lost 0 bases, J lost 1 base, and 15 bases lay in between. The CDR3 covers 17 residues. The CDR3, as DNA: TGCGCCAGCAGTCAATCCACCAGGGCCGAAGAGAACACTGAAGCTTTCTTT. Translating gives CASSQSTRAEENTEAFF.

The chain links TRBV13 to TRBJ1-2, with D tentatively TRBD1 (5 bases). The CDR3 is 14 amino acids. Germline V gene lookup returns CDR1 PRHDT and CDR2 FYEKMQ (reference sequence). Between the trimmed V and J ends, which lost 3 bases and 6 bases, there was a span of 14 bases. The CDR3 nucleotides are TGTGCCAGCAGCTTCCAGGGATTCAGTAATGGCTACACCTTC. Its translation is CASSFQGFSNGYTF.

This clone was recorded once. The chain has TRBV6-5 and TRBJ2-7; 8 bases map to TRBD1. The V segment lost 5 bases and the J segment 0 bases; nucleotides outside the gene matches: 3. The CDR3 length is 14 residues. Germline values: CDR1 MNHEY, CDR2 SVGAGI. The CDR3 nucleotides are TGTGCCAGCAGTAGGACAGGGAGCTCCTACGAGCAGTACTTC. Amino acid sequence: CASSRTGSSYEQYF.

This chain connects TRBV27 to TRBJ2-7; D uncertain. The length of the CDR3 is 16 residues. Trimming shortened V by 0 bases and J by 4 bases, and 16 bases separated the two germline ends. The germline gives CDR1 MNHEY, CDR2 SMNVEV (reference sequence). This CDR3 is CASSLSTSQDPYEQYF. CDR3 DNA sequence: TGTGCCAGCAGTTTATCGACATCCCAGGATCCTTACGAGCAGTACTTC.

The rearrangement links TRBV4-1 to TRBJ1-1, with a tentative D call TRBD1 (5 bases). The length of the CDR3 is 14 residues. In germline, CDR1 is MGHRA, CDR2 YSYEKL. Trimming pared 0 bases from V and 5 bases from J, leaving 10 bases between. The CDR3 coding sequence is TGCGCCAGCAGCCAAGAAAGGGGCTGGACTGAAGCTTTCTTT. Its translation: CASSQERGWTEAFF.

V and J are TRBV5-1 and TRBJ1-2; D is possibly TRBD1 (6 bases). This CDR3 is built from 14 residues. With 2 bases removed from V and 4 bases from J, the gap between germline ends came to 12 bases. Looked up from germline, CDR1 is SGHRS and CDR2 is YFSETQ. As DNA, the CDR3 is TGCGCCAGCAGCTTTGGGGGCGAGGGCTATGGCTACACCTTC. Amino acids: CASSFGGEGYGYTF.